What follows describes a single T cell receptor beta chain. Germline V gene sequence: CDR1 MNHEY, CDR2 SVGAGI. The CDR3 has 14 amino acids. With V trimmed by 4 bases and J by 2 bases, 5 bases remained unmatched. Produced via immunoSEQ multiplex PCR; TCRdb's table is partial and in-frame only. The sample includes some 80,000 clones, 96% of them seen just once. These data come from a study of technical replicates of blood from several donors. The receptor's source is a human donor in good health. Sample: T cells isolated from PBMCs. The chain carries TRBV6-5 and TRBJ2-7, with TRBD1 identical over 7 bases. The CDR3: CASSSSQGAYEQYF. The CDR3, as DNA: TGTGCCAGCAGTTCCTCGCAGGGGGCCTACGAGCAGTACTTC.